Below are 8 T cell receptor beta chains sequenced from a single sample in a study of T cell changes during pregnancy in multiple sclerosis. Profiled with immunoSEQ multiplex PCR; TCRdb holds only in-frame clones, not every one. The table lists more than 35,000 clones, about 91% of them singletons. The sample in question was CD4+ T cells from peripheral blood mononuclear cells, obtained in the third trimester of pregnancy. These receptors originate from a female donor with multiple sclerosis, enrolled in a pregnancy study.

The rearrangement joins TRBV5-1 to TRBJ2-1, with D perhaps TRBD1 (6 bases). The CDR3 covers 16 residues. Germline CDR1 SGHRS, CDR2 YFSETQ. Trimming left V 4 bases short and J 1 base short, with 15 bases between. The CDR3, as DNA: TGCGCCAGCAGCACCTCCGGGACAACGTCCTACAATGAGCAGTTCTTC. It yields the protein CASSTSGTTSYNEQFF.

This chain uses TRBV19 with TRBJ1-3; perhaps TRBD1 as D (6 bases). The CDR3 is made up of 15 amino acids. The V gene's germline CDR1 is LNHDA and CDR2 SQIVND (reference sequence). V lost 5 bases to trimming and J lost 8 bases, with 19 bases between them. The CDR3 DNA reads as TGTGCCAGTAGTCCTTTTACAGGGCCTGGGGACACCATATATTTT. Encoded protein: CASSPFTGPGDTIYF. Full variable domain (remainder filled in from reference TRBV19 and TRBJ1-3): DGGITQSPKYLFRKEGQNVTLSCEQNLNHDAMYWYRQDPGQGLRLIYYSQIVNDFQKGDIAEGYSVSREKKESFPLTVTSAQKNPTAFYLCASSPFTGPGDTIYFGEGSWLTVV.

The chain carries TRBV18 and TRBJ2-4, with D possibly TRBD2 on 5 matching bases. Trimming took off 4 bases at V and 0 bases at J, with 10 bases between the two ends. CDR1 and CDR2 (germline): KGHSH, LQKENI. The CDR3 is 15 residues long. CDR3 nucleotides: TGTGCCAGCTCACAAGGGAGCGGAGCCAAAAACATTCAGTACTTC. Amino acids: CASSQGSGAKNIQYF.

This clone was observed a few times. This sequence joins TRBV29-1 and TRBJ1-1; 7 bases match TRBD1. This CDR3 has 11 amino acids. V shed 7 bases and J 3 bases; nucleotides not matched to a gene: 2. Looked up from germline, CDR1 is SQVTM and CDR2 is ANQGSEA. The CDR3 region has the DNA TGCAGCGGAGGGACAGACACTGAAGCTTTCTTT. Translation: CSGGTDTEAFF.

This rearrangement joins TRBV21-1 to TRBJ1-1; the D call in the table, TRBD1, was not verified against the DNA. TRBV21-1 counts as a pseudogene. The CDR3 is 14 residues long. The CDR3 DNA sequence: TGTGCCAGCAGCAAAGCTTGCAGGCCAGGCGAGGCTTTCTTT. Translated, it gives CASSKACRPGEAFF.

The chain uses TRBV30 and TRBJ2-5, with a weak D call TRBD1 (6 bases). This CDR3 is 13 amino acids long. V was clipped by 1 base and J by 1 base, with 7 bases between them. The V gene's germline CDR1 is GTSNPN and CDR2 SVGIG (reference sequence). CDR3 sequence reads: CAWSGQVQETQYF. As DNA, the CDR3 is TGTGCCTGGAGTGGACAGGTCCAAGAGACCCAGTACTTC.

The chain links TRBV28 to TRBJ1-4, with TRBD1 matching over 7 bases. The V gene's germline CDR1 is MDHEN and CDR2 SYDVKM. V was pared by 5 bases and J by 0 bases, with 6 bases of the junction left unmatched. The CDR3 contains 16 residues. The CDR3 region is CASSLLRGATNEKLFF. CDR3 coding DNA: TGTGCCAGCAGTCTACTCAGGGGGGCAACTAATGAAAAACTGTTTTTT.

The rearrangement joins TRBV18 to TRBJ2-2; D might be TRBD2 (5 bases). Germline V CDR1 and CDR2: KGHSH, LQKENI. The ends were cut back, 1 base at V and 1 base at J, with 10 bases in the middle. This CDR3 has 16 residues. CDR3 bases: TGTGCCAGCTCACCACGAGGGTCAGGGAACACCGGGGAGCTGTTTTTT. It specifies CASSPRGSGNTGELFF.